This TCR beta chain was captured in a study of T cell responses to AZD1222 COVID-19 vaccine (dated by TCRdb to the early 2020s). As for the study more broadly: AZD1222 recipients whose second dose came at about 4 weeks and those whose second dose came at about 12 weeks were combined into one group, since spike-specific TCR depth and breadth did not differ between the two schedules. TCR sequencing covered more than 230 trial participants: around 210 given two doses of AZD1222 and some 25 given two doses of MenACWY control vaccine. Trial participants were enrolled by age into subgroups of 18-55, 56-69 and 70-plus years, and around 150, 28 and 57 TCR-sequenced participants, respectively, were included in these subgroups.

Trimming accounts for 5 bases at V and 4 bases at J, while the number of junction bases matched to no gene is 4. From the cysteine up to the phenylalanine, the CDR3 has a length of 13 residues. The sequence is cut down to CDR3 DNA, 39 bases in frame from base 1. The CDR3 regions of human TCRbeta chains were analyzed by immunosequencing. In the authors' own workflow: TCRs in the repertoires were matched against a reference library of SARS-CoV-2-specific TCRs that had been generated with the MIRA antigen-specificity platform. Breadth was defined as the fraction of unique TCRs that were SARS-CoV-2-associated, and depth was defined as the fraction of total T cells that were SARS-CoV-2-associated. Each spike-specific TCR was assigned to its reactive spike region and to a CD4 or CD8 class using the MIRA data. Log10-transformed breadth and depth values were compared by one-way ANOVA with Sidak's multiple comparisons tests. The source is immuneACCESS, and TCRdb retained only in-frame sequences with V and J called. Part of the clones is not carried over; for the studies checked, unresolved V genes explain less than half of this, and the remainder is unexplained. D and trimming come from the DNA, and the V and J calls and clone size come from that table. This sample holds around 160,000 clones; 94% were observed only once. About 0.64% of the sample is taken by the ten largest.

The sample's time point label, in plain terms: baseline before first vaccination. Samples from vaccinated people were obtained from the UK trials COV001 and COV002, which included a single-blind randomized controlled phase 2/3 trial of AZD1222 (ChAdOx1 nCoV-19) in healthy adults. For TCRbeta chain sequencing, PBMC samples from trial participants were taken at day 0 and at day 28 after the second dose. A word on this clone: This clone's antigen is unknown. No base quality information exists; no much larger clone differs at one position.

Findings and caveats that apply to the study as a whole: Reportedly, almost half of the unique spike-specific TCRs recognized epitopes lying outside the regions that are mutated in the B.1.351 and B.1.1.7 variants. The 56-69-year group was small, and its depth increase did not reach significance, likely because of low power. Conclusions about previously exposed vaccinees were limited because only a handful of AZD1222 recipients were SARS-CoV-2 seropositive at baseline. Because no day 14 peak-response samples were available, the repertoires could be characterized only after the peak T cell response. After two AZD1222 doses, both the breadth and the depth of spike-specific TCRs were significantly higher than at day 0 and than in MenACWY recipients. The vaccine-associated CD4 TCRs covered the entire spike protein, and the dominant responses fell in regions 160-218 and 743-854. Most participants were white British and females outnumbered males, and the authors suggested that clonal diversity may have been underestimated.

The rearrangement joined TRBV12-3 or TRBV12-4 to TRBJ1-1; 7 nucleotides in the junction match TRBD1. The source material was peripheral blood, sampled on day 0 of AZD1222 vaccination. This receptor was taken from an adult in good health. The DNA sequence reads TGTGCCAGCAGTGGCAGGGGGGGCACTGAAGCTTTCTTT. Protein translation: CASSGRGGTEAFF.